A selection of T cell receptor beta chains follows, all from one sample in a study of cytomegalovirus exposure and HLA in healthy donors. TCRdb's copy holds only in-frame clones and misses some; the assay was immunoSEQ multiplex PCR. The top ten clones hold 2% to 2.5% of a sample with some 180,000 clones, roughly 85% of them seen once. Sequenced material: PBMCs. The receptors come from a woman between 45 and 65 years old in good health and CMV-seronegative. CDR3s include the opening cysteine and the closing phenylalanine or tryptophan. The D gene is left open where the match is weak. Part of the rows lack a size; the others show once, few, many or a class for expanded clones.

NA,TRBJ2-1,TRBV7-2,TRBD1,CASSRGQRNTYNEQFF,TGTGCCAGCAGCAGGGGACAGAGAAACACCTACAATGAGCAGTTCTTC
once,TRBJ2-3,TRBV6-5,TRBD2,CASSRGGGNGDTQYF,TGTGCCAGCAGTCGCGGGGGGGGGAATGGGGATACGCAGTATTTT
once,TRBJ1-1,TRBV28,TRBD1,CASRVTGGTEAFF,TGTGCCAGCAGAGTCACAGGGGGAACTGAAGCTTTCTTT
NA,TRBJ1-1,TRBV28,NA,CASSLTGPGNTEAFF,TGTGCCAGCAGTTTAACAGGGCCAGGAAACACTGAAGCTTTCTTT
NA,TRBJ2-7,TRBV4-3,TRBD2,CASSQDLAGVPEQYF,TGCGCCAGCAGCCAAGATCTAGCGGGAGTACCCGAGCAGTACTTC
NA,TRBJ2-5,TRBV5-4,TRBD2,CASSLASGRGETQYF,TGTGCCAGCAGCTTGGCTAGCGGGAGAGGAGAGACCCAGTACTTC
NA,TRBJ2-7,TRBV7-8,TRBD2,CASSRPGTSVDEQYF,TGTGCCAGCAGCAGACCCGGGACTAGCGTCGACGAGCAGTACTTC
NA,TRBJ1-1,TRBV27,NA,CASNPRQGRGNTEAFF,TGTGCCAGCAATCCAAGGCAGGGGAGGGGAAACACTGAAGCTTTCTTT
NA,TRBJ2-1,TRBV30,TRBD2,CAWSVWFSGRNEQFF,TGTGCCTGGAGTGTATGGTTTAGCGGGAGGAATGAGCAGTTCTTC
NA,TRBJ1-2,TRBV5-6,NA,CASRPYRVYGYTF,TGTGCCAGCAGACCTTACAGGGTCTATGGCTACACCTTC